The 26 T cell receptor beta chains below all came from one sample that was sequenced in a study of CD8+ T cells in alopecia areata. Treatment reported: oral pan-JAK inhibitor, 5-10 mg twice daily. The authors extracted RNA and reverse transcribed it into cDNA as the sequencing template. The protocol was immunoSEQ multiplex PCR, while the TCRdb copy is restricted to in-frame clones and leaves out a portion. The sample lists 100,000 to 150,000 clones; roughly 55% were seen once. The material was CD4+ T cells sorted from blood, obtained at week 4, from a patient treated with tofacitinib. The receptor set was obtained from a human donor with alopecia areata.

The chain combines TRBV15 with TRBJ1-2, with TRBD1 identical over 9 bases. Germline V gene sequence: CDR1 LNHNV, CDR2 YYDKDF (reference sequence). The CDR3 consists of 14 residues. The ends lost 2 bases at V and 8 bases at J; junction bases unmatched: 6. The chain's CDR3 is CATSRPGQGGGYTF. Here the CDR3 DNA reads TGTGCCACCAGCAGACCGGGACAGGGAGGCGGCTACACCTTC.

This clone occurred a few times. This chain joins TRBV25-1 and TRBJ2-5; 8 nucleotides line up with TRBD2. In germline, CDR1 is MGHDK, CDR2 SYGVNS. The CDR3 has 16 residues. The V segment lost 2 bases and the J segment 3 bases; nucleotides outside the gene matches: 8. CDR3 DNA: TGTGCCAGCAGTGAAGTAGCGGGAAGACCCGAAGAGACCCAGTACTTC. Its protein is CASSEVAGRPEETQYF.

J is TRBJ2-2 and V is TRBV23-1; 7 nucleotides line up with TRBD1. TRBV23-1 is marked as an open reading frame, function uncertain. V trimming: 6 bases; J trimming: 8 bases; junction bases outside the gene matches: 6. The CDR3 covers 13 residues. The CDR3 loop is CASRAQGMGELFF. The CDR3 bases are TGCGCCAGCAGGGCACAGGGGATGGGGGAGCTGTTTTTT.

The rearrangement joins TRBV18 to TRBJ1-1; TRBD1 agrees at 7 bases. J gave up 1 base and V 6 bases, and 8 bases lay outside the gene matches. Germline V lookup: CDR1 KGHSH, CDR2 LQKENI. The CDR3 runs to 15 residues. Here the CDR3 reads CASSLGTAKNTEAFF. The CDR3 nucleotides read TGTGCCAGCTCCCTCGGGACAGCTAAGAACACTGAAGCTTTCTTT.

This clone was counted between two and nine times. The chain uses TRBV7-2 and TRBJ2-5; 9 positions agree with TRBD2. The CDR3 is 16 residues long. Per germline, CDR1 SGHTA and CDR2 FQGNSA. V shed 3 bases, J shed 5 bases, and the junction held 10 bases outside the gene matches. The CDR3 nucleotides read TGTGCCAGCAGCTTTCTAGGCGGGGGGGCTCAGGAGACCCAGTACTTC. Protein product: CASSFLGGGAQETQYF. Together with reference TRBV7-2 and TRBJ2-5, the CDR3 gives the full variable domain: GAGVSQSPSNKVTEKGKDVELRCDPISGHTALYWYRQSLGQGLEFLIYFQGNSAPDKSGLPSDRFSAERTGGSVSTLTIQRTQQEDSAVYLCASSFLGGGAQETQYFGPGTRLLVL.

This chain links TRBV13 with TRBJ2-7; D is unresolved. Germline values: CDR1 PRHDT, CDR2 FYEKMQ (reference sequence). Trimming removed 3 bases from V and 5 bases from J, with 11 bases in between. CDR3 length: 13 amino acids. The CDR3, as DNA: TGTGCCAGCAGCTTGCGCCTTCGCCACGAGCAGTACTTC. As protein: CASSLRLRHEQYF. The variable domain in full, completed from reference TRBV13 and TRBJ2-7, reads AAGVIQSPRHLIKEKRETATLKCYPIPRHDTVYWYQQGPGQDPQFLISFYEKMQSDKGSIPDRFSAQQFSDYHSELNMSSLELGDSALYFCASSLRLRHEQYFGPGTRLTVT.

V is TRBV10-3 and J is TRBJ2-5; D uncertain. Deletions cut 4 bases from V and 0 bases from J, with 6 bases between. CDR1 ENHRY and CDR2 SYGVKD come from the germline V gene. This CDR3 is 13 amino acids long. The CDR3 sequence is CAISVQDQETQYF. The CDR3 coding sequence is TGTGCCATCAGTGTCCAGGACCAAGAGACCCAGTACTTC.

The chain combines TRBV7-6 with TRBJ2-6; TRBD2 agrees at 9 bases. This CDR3 has 18 amino acids. V lost 2 bases, J lost 1 base, and 6 bases stayed unmatched. Looked up from germline, CDR1 is SGHVS and CDR2 is FNYEAQ. The CDR3 DNA follows: TGTGCCAGCAGCTTAAAGGTAGCGGGAGCGTCTGGGGCCAACGTCCTGACTTTC. Its translation: CASSLKVAGASGANVLTF.

The genes are TRBV4-2 and TRBJ1-5; D is uncertain. The CDR3 is 15 amino acids. Per the germline V gene, CDR1 is LGHNA and CDR2 is YNFKEQ. V was pared by 0 bases and J by 2 bases, with 8 bases between. Here the CDR3 reads CASSQDNSRNQPQHF. As DNA, the CDR3 is TGTGCCAGCAGCCAAGATAACAGCCGCAATCAGCCCCAGCATTTT.

The chain links TRBV2 to TRBJ2-1; D possibly matches TRBD1 or TRBD2 (5 bases each). Germline V gene lookup returns CDR1 SNHLY and CDR2 FYNNEI. CDR3 length: 15 residues. V dropped 6 bases and J dropped 5 bases, with 17 bases sitting between them. CDR3 sequence (DNA): TGTGCCAGCAGGCCCCCGGGACGGATGAACAATGAGCAGTTCTTC. Translated, it gives CASRPPGRMNNEQFF.

This chain uses TRBV27 with TRBJ2-7; no clear D. V was trimmed by 1 base and J by 1 base, leaving 11 bases between them. The CDR3 extends over 15 amino acids. Germline lookup yields CDR1 MNHEY and CDR2 SMNVEV (reference sequence). Written as DNA, the CDR3 is TGTGCCAGCAGTTTATATGGCGTGGGGTCCTACGAGCAGTACTTC. It encodes CASSLYGVGSYEQYF.

CDR3 in DNA: TGTGCCTGGAGTCCAGGGTACAATGAGCAGTTCTTC. It is translated as CAWSPGYNEQFF. The genes are TRBV30 and TRBJ2-1, with a weak D call TRBD1 (5 bases). V dropped 2 bases and J dropped 4 bases, with 6 bases sitting between them. This CDR3 has 12 amino acids. From germline, CDR1 is GTSNPN and CDR2 SVGIG (reference sequence).

The rearrangement links TRBV30 to TRBJ2-3; no clear D gene. Per germline, CDR1 GTSNPN and CDR2 SVGIG (reference sequence). V gave up 0 bases and J gave up 1 base, with 8 bases separating them. The CDR3 length is 14 residues. This chain's CDR3 is CAWSVRNGTDTQYF. Written as DNA, the CDR3 is TGTGCCTGGAGTGTCCGAAACGGCACAGATACGCAGTATTTT.

This CDR3 reads CASSQDVQGYYEQYF. CDR3 nucleotide sequence: TGTGCCAGCAGCCAAGATGTACAGGGATACTACGAGCAGTACTTC. This rearrangement joins TRBV4-2 to TRBJ2-7; D is perhaps TRBD1 (6 bases). This CDR3 has 15 residues. With 0 bases removed from V and 3 bases from J, the gap between germline ends came to 12 bases. Germline V lookup: CDR1 LGHNA, CDR2 YNFKEQ.

This clone occurred once. The gene calls are TRBV7-3 and TRBJ1-2; 10 bases agree with TRBD1. Trimming cost V 10 bases and J 1 base; bases outside gene matches: 6. This CDR3 has 14 residues. Germline V gene lookup returns CDR1 SGHTA and CDR2 FQGTGA. The CDR3 here is CANEGDRGNYGYTF. CDR3 DNA: TGTGCCAACGAAGGGGACAGGGGTAACTATGGCTACACCTTC.

This chain links TRBV5-4 with TRBJ1-6; the D gene is possibly TRBD1 (6 bases). Germline V lookup: CDR1 SGHNT, CDR2 YYREEE (reference sequence). This CDR3 comprises 16 residues. V lost 2 bases to trimming and J lost 10 bases, with 19 bases between them. CDR3: CASSFPTGTSRSPLHF. The CDR3 DNA reads as TGTGCCAGCAGCTTTCCTACCGGGACAAGTAGGTCACCCCTCCACTTT.

V usage is TRBV29-1 and J usage is TRBJ2-5, with unresolved D. The germline CDR1 and CDR2 sequences are SQVTM and ANQGSEA. The V and J ends lost 5 bases and 2 bases respectively, with 12 bases between them. This CDR3 contains 13 residues. The CDR3 nucleotides are TGCAGCGTTCTTTTAGGGCGTCAAGAGACCCAGTACTTC. Protein product: CSVLLGRQETQYF. The whole variable domain, filled in from reference TRBV29-1 and TRBJ2-5, reads SAVISQKPSRDICQRGTSLTIQCQVDSQVTMMFWYRQQPGQSLTLIATANQGSEATYESGFVIDKFPISRPNLTFSTLTVSNMSPEDSSIYLCSVLLGRQETQYFGPGTRLLVL.

V and J are TRBV6-6 and TRBJ1-2; D possibly corresponds to TRBD1 (5 bases). Germline V gene data show CDR1 as MNHNY and CDR2 as SVGAGI (reference sequence). V lost 5 bases and J 8 bases, leaving 15 bases between the germline ends. CDR3 length: 13 amino acids. The CDR3 sequence is CASSDRQTGGYTF. Here the CDR3 DNA reads TGTGCCAGCAGTGATAGACAGACTGGGGGCTACACCTTC.

This rearrangement joins TRBV7-2 to TRBJ1-2; maybe TRBD1 (5 bases). This CDR3 contains 13 residues. Trimming cost V 5 bases and J 6 bases, with 13 bases left between them. Germline V lookup: CDR1 SGHTA, CDR2 FQGNSA. In nucleotides, the CDR3 is TGTGCCAGCAGCCGGCGGGGGTGGAATGGCTACACCTTC. Translated: CASSRRGWNGYTF. Drawing the rest from reference TRBV7-2 and TRBJ1-2, the complete variable domain is GAGVSQSPSNKVTEKGKDVELRCDPISGHTALYWYRQSLGQGLEFLIYFQGNSAPDKSGLPSDRFSAERTGGSVSTLTIQRTQQEDSAVYLCASSRRGWNGYTFGSGTRLTVV.

The rearrangement joins TRBV5-1 to TRBJ2-7; a possible D gene is TRBD1 (7 bases). The germline V gene has CDR1 SGHRS and CDR2 YFSETQ. The CDR3 covers 15 residues. V lost 0 bases and J lost 2, with 12 bases in between. The CDR3 loop is CASSLVGGGAYEQYF. The CDR3 nucleotides read TGCGCCAGCAGCTTGGTTGGAGGGGGCGCCTACGAGCAGTACTTC.

The V and J genes are TRBV5-4 and TRBJ2-1, with a tentative D call TRBD2 (5 bases). V gave up 0 bases and J gave up 8 bases, with 9 bases separating them. The CDR3 length is 13 residues. Germline-derived CDR1 and CDR2 are SGHNT and YYREEE (reference sequence). In DNA, the CDR3 is TGTGCCAGCAGCTTGGGCAGGCGGGATGAGCAGTTCTTC. Translation: CASSLGRRDEQFF.

The rearrangement links TRBV6-1 to TRBJ2-1; TRBD1 is a possible D gene (8 bases). The CDR3 spans 12 residues. With 10 bases removed from V and 7 bases from J, the gap between germline ends came to 14 bases. The germline V gene has CDR1 MNHNS and CDR2 SASEGT. The DNA of the CDR3 is TGTGCCATCAAACAGGGGGGGAATGAGCAGTTCTTC. Its protein product is CAIKQGGNEQFF.

This clone was found once. The V gene is TRBV2, the J gene TRBJ2-4, with a weak D call TRBD1 (5 bases). The length of the CDR3 is 14 residues. V was clipped by 5 bases and J by 2 bases, with 10 bases between them. Germline-derived CDR1 and CDR2 are SNHLY and FYNNEI. CDR3 region: CASSTDTSKNIQYF. CDR3 in DNA: TGTGCCAGCAGTACGGACACCTCCAAAAACATTCAGTACTTC.

As regards this clone: Other DNA sequences of this sample code for an identical CDR3. The chain carries TRBV30 and TRBJ2-7; D unclear. Deletions cut 0 bases from V and 4 bases from J, with 4 bases between. CDR3 length: 11 amino acids. CDR1 GTSNPN and CDR2 SVGIG come from the germline V gene (reference sequence). CDR3 region: CAWSVRYEQYF. The CDR3 coding sequence is TGTGCCTGGAGTGTACGTTACGAGCAGTACTTC.

This clone occurred a few times. The chain combines TRBV19 with TRBJ2-7; no firm D call. The CDR3 contains 13 residues. Germline CDR1 reads LNHDA; CDR2 reads SQIVND (reference sequence). The ends were cut back, 3 bases at V and 1 base at J, with 7 bases in the middle. The CDR3 DNA reads TGTGCCAGTAGTATTTGGGGATCCTACGAGCAGTACTTC. Residues: CASSIWGSYEQYF.

This clone has a handful of counts. V is TRBV25-1 and J is TRBJ2-5, with D unclear. The CDR3 is 12 residues long. Per germline, CDR1 MGHDK and CDR2 SYGVNS. Trimming left V 2 bases short and J 3 bases short, with 4 bases between. The CDR3 loop is CASSEQKETQYF. In DNA form, the CDR3 reads TGTGCCAGCAGTGAACAGAAAGAGACCCAGTACTTC.